This T cell receptor beta chain was observed in a study of blood T cells in healthy people across ages. Study observations and caveats: Naive CD4+ cells and diversity were both higher in long-lived donors than in aged donors.

This clonotype was observed a few times. No antigen is known for it. Germline V gene sequence: CDR1 SGHDN, CDR2 FVKESK. The CDR3 consists of 14 residues. V lost 1 base and J 4 bases, leaving 10 bases between the germline ends. A second roughly 6 to 11 cycle PCR used barcoded and J-beta primers. TCRdb re-called the 5' RACE reads with MiXCR, one entry per CDR3 protein. The profile shows about 930,000 distinct CDR3 sequences, 29% of them singletons. The sample also formed part of further work on T cells of mothers and their children. That study reports: Primer M1S, used in the second PCR, introduced sample barcodes and 2-4 random nucleotides. Thymic selection, a shaping force on TCR recombination output, acts similarly in related and unrelated pairs.

The receptor was isolated from a woman in her thirties or forties in good health. V gene TRBV14 combines with J gene TRBJ1-2; D not certain. The sequencing sample was made of blood. For the CDR3, the DNA is TGTGCCAGCAGCCAAGGGAGGAGAGGCTATGGCTACACCTTC. This sequence encodes CASSQGRRGYGYTF.